This TCR beta chain was identified during a study of OX40 agonist ivuxolimab in advanced cancers. Produced via immunoSEQ multiplex PCR; TCRdb's table is partial and in-frame only. The table includes about 44,000 clones, about 90% detected once. Germline V gene sequence: CDR1 SEHNR, CDR2 FQNEAQ (reference sequence). The length of the CDR3 is 16 residues. V was pared by 0 bases and J by 2 bases, with 13 bases between. This clonotype was obtained from an adult with an advanced solid tumor such as melanoma, head and neck, liver or kidney cancer. Here the sequenced sample was CD4+ or CD8+ T cells sorted from blood, taken in a trial of the OX40 agonist ivuxolimab. The chain has TRBV7-9 and TRBJ2-5, with a tentative D call TRBD2 (5 bases). The CDR3 DNA is TGTGCCAGCAGCTTAGCGACACCGGGGATACAAGAGACCCAGTACTTC. It encodes CASSLATPGIQETQYF.